This T cell receptor (beta chain) was identified in a study of CD8 T cells in Susac syndrome. Study overall: Intravenous immunoglobulin alone or corticosteroids were being given to patients with Susac syndrome at blood draw, unless they were therapy-naive.

Random hexamers primed reverse transcription of about 0.5 to 1 ug RNA. Multiplex immunoSEQ PCR targeted 54 Vbeta and 13 Jbeta TCR beta segments. TCRdb analysed the immunoSEQ multiplex PCR reads with MiXCR anew, one entry per CDR3 protein. The sample includes some 160,000 distinct CDR3 sequences, roughly 95% of them seen just once. This clonotype has a handful of counts. Its target is unknown. The germline CDR1 and CDR2 sequences are SGDLS and YYNGEE. CDR3 length equals 12 residues. Trimming took 5 bases from V and 6 from J; bases not matched to a gene: 3. Regarding the study as a whole: CD4+ repertoires of Susac syndrome patients lacked detectable clonal expansion.

This receptor was identified in a human donor with Susac syndrome. The gene calls are TRBV9 and TRBJ1-2; TRBD1 matches 8 bases. The source material was CD4+ T cells from PBMCs. This chain's CDR3 is CASSLTGDGYTF. CDR3 nucleotide sequence: TGTGCCAGCAGTTTGACAGGGGATGGCTACACCTTC.